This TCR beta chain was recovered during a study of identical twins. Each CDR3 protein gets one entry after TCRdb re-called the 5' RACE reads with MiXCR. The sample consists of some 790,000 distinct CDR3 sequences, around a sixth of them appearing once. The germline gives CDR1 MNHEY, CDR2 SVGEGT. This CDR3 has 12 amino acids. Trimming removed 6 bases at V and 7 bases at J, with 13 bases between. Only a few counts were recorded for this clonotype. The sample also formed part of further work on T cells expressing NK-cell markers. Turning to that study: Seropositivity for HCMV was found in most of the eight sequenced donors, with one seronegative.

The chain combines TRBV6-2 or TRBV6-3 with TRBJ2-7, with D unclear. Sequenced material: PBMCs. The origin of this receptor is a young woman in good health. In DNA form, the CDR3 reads TGTGCCAGCAGAACCCGGTCCTGGGAGCAGTACTTC. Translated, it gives CASRTRSWEQYF.